This entry lists 17 T cell receptor beta chains sequenced from one sample in a study of OX40 agonist ivuxolimab in advanced cancers. Assay used: immunoSEQ multiplex PCR; TCRdb lists only in-frame clones, some missing. Found here are 55,000 to 70,000 clones, around 78% of them singletons; the top ten hold 3% to 4%. The material sequenced was CD4+ or CD8+ T cells sorted from blood, taken in a trial of the OX40 agonist ivuxolimab. The receptors stem from an adult with an advanced solid tumor such as melanoma, head and neck, liver or kidney cancer.

This rearrangement joins TRBV6-5 to TRBJ1-5; no reliable D call. Germline-derived CDR1 and CDR2 are MNHEY and SVGAGI. V was pared by 6 bases and J by 6 bases, with 15 bases between. The CDR3 has 14 amino acids. CDR3 sequence reads: CASRDSVGSQPQHF. In DNA, the CDR3 is TGTGCCAGCAGGGACTCGGTTGGGAGTCAGCCCCAGCATTTT.

This clone was observed once. The chain carries TRBV30 and TRBJ2-1; 8 nucleotides align to TRBD2. With V trimmed by 4 bases and J by 2 bases, 4 bases remained unmatched. This CDR3 contains 14 residues. Germline V gene sequence: CDR1 GTSNPN, CDR2 SVGIG (reference sequence). The CDR3 reads CAWTAGGAYNEQFF. In DNA, the CDR3 is TGTGCCTGGACCGCGGGGGGCGCCTACAATGAGCAGTTCTTC.

The rearrangement uses TRBV4-1 and TRBJ1-3, with TRBD1 as a possible D gene (6 bases). V gave up 1 base and J gave up 7 bases, with 14 bases separating them. The CDR3 is 15 amino acids. Germline loops: CDR1 MGHRA, CDR2 YSYEKL. CDR3 residues: CASSQGGGNWNTIYF. For the CDR3, the DNA is TGCGCCAGCAGCCAAGGAGGGGGAAATTGGAACACCATATATTTT.

V is TRBV25-1 and J is TRBJ2-7; D might be TRBD1 (6 bases). There are 15 residues in the CDR3. V lost 5 bases, J lost 5 bases, and 19 bases lay in between. Germline V gives CDR1 MGHDK, CDR2 SYGVNS. The CDR3 loop reads CASSHSLTGSNEQYF. The CDR3 region has the DNA TGTGCCAGCAGTCACTCGCTGACAGGATCGAACGAGCAGTACTTC.

The chain has TRBV6-5 and TRBJ2-7; D gene unclear. The V end was cut by 0 bases, the J end by 4 bases, with 7 bases between. Germline lookup yields CDR1 MNHEY and CDR2 SVGAGI. The CDR3 length is 13 residues. CDR3 DNA: TGTGCCAGCAGTTACTCGTGGAGTTACGAGCAGTACTTC. Encoded protein: CASSYSWSYEQYF.

This clone was found once. J is TRBJ1-6 and V is TRBV2; weak D call: TRBD1 (6 bases). From germline, CDR1 is SNHLY and CDR2 FYNNEI. This CDR3 is 17 amino acids long. V was shortened by 8 bases and J by 2 bases, with 19 bases between the two germline ends. The CDR3 is CASRSQTGGTYNSPLHF. For the CDR3, the DNA is TGTGCCAGCCGGTCCCAGACAGGAGGGACCTATAATTCACCCCTCCACTTT.

The V gene is TRBV6-5, the J gene TRBJ1-1, with TRBD1 as a possible D gene (5 bases). V lost 0 bases to trimming and J lost 0 bases, with 8 bases between them. The CDR3 sequence is 15 residues long. From germline, CDR1 is MNHEY and CDR2 SVGAGI. The CDR3 DNA follows: TGTGCCAGCAGTTACTCGGGGACCCTGAACACTGAAGCTTTCTTT. Residues: CASSYSGTLNTEAFF.

The chain combines TRBV19 with TRBJ2-7; D is unclear. Germline CDR1 and CDR2: LNHDA and SQIVND (reference sequence). The CDR3 totals 13 residues. Trimming left V 1 base short and J 3 bases short, with 7 bases between. DNA for the CDR3: TGTGCCAGTAGTATAGGAGGTCTCTACGAGCAGTACTTC. Its protein is CASSIGGLYEQYF. The whole variable domain, filled in from reference TRBV19 and TRBJ2-7, reads DGGITQSPKYLFRKEGQNVTLSCEQNLNHDAMYWYRQDPGQGLRLIYYSQIVNDFQKGDIAEGYSVSREKKESFPLTVTSAQKNPTAFYLCASSIGGLYEQYFGPGTRLTVT.

The chain carries TRBV6-1 and TRBJ2-2; D tentatively fits TRBD1 or TRBD2 (7 bases each). CDR1 and CDR2 (germline): MNHNS, SASEGT. There are 16 residues in the CDR3. V gave up 4 bases and J gave up 3 bases, with 15 bases separating them. The CDR3 sequence: CASSARQGGYTGELFF. The CDR3 bases are TGTGCCAGCAGTGCTCGACAGGGAGGGTACACCGGGGAGCTGTTTTTT.

The chain recombines TRBV6-5 with TRBJ2-3; 11 nucleotides align to TRBD2. CDR3 length: 15 residues. With V trimmed by 5 bases and J by 5 bases, 6 bases remained unmatched. CDR1 and CDR2 (germline): MNHEY, SVGAGI. The CDR3 DNA follows: TGTGCCAGCAGTCCGACTAGCGGGGAGGAAGATACGCAGTATTTT. It yields the protein CASSPTSGEEDTQYF.

The chain couples TRBV29-1 to TRBJ2-1; 7 positions match TRBD2. Germline trimming cut 7 bases from V and 7 bases from J; bases unmatched to any gene: 7. From germline, CDR1 is SQVTM and CDR2 ANQGSEA. This CDR3 has 12 amino acids. Here the CDR3 reads CSAALGLNEQFF. The CDR3 DNA reads TGCAGCGCCGCGCTGGGACTAAATGAGCAGTTCTTC.

The chain joins TRBV4-3 to TRBJ1-4, with D possibly matching TRBD1 (5 bases). In germline, CDR1 is LGHNA, CDR2 YSLEER. The CDR3 spans 14 residues. V shed 4 bases and J shed 5 bases, with 11 bases lying between them. CDR3 residues: CASSPTGTNEKLFF. For the CDR3, the DNA is TGCGCCAGCAGCCCGACGGGGACCAATGAAAAACTGTTTTTT.

V is TRBV10-3 and J is TRBJ2-7, with D maybe TRBD2 (7 bases). CDR1 ENHRY and CDR2 SYGVKD come from the germline V gene. The CDR3 has 16 residues. V shed 4 bases and J shed 3 bases, with 19 bases lying between them. The chain's CDR3 is CAISASPGGASYEQYF. In nucleotides, the CDR3 is TGTGCCATCAGTGCGTCCCCTGGGGGGGCTAGCTACGAGCAGTACTTC.

This clone was recorded a few times. The chain links TRBV7-9 to TRBJ2-7; D unresolved. Per the germline V gene, CDR1 is SEHNR and CDR2 is FQNEAQ (reference sequence). V lost 2 bases and J lost 3, with 11 bases in between. The CDR3 is made up of 14 amino acids. CDR3 protein: CASSLMQTDYEQYF. The CDR3 DNA follows: TGTGCCAGCAGCTTAATGCAGACCGACTACGAGCAGTACTTC.

The V call is TRBV6-5, the J call TRBJ2-7, with 7 bases identical to TRBD1. CDR1 and CDR2 from the germline V gene are MNHEY and SVGAGI. After removal of 2 bases from V and 2 bases from J, the junction contained 9 bases not matched to a gene. The CDR3 is 16 amino acids. The CDR3 DNA is TGTGCCAGCAGTTACAGGACAGGCCCCTCTCCCTACGAGCAGTACTTC. It encodes CASSYRTGPSPYEQYF.

The rearrangement joins TRBV28 to TRBJ1-1, with D perhaps matching TRBD1 (6 bases). Germline V CDR1 and CDR2: MDHEN, SYDVKM. The CDR3 spans 14 residues. The germline V and J ends were trimmed by 8 bases and 4 bases, with 17 bases remaining between them. The CDR3 DNA reads TGTGCCAGCGGCGGACAGCCGGGAGGCACTGAAGCTTTCTTT. Its protein is CASGGQPGGTEAFF.

This chain connects TRBV28 to TRBJ2-2, with 7 bases matching TRBD2. V lost 6 bases to trimming and J lost 1 base; unmatched junction nucleotides: 8. This CDR3 has 16 residues. Germline CDR1 MDHEN, CDR2 SYDVKM. CDR3 protein: CASRPSGGMNTGELFF. The CDR3 region has the DNA TGTGCCAGCAGGCCTAGCGGAGGGATGAACACCGGGGAGCTGTTTTTT.